Here is one TCR beta chain with its context. The antigen is not known. Assay used: immunoSEQ multiplex PCR; TCRdb lists only in-frame clones, some missing. The data hold around 40,000 clones, with roughly 75% observed a single time. After expansion with viral peptide pools in the ViraFEST assay, antigen-specific CD4+ T cells were sequenced. Researchers isolated CD4+ T cells once around 11 days of culture had elapsed. Infection with SARS-CoV-2 occurred in the person between March and December 2020, and PCR confirmed it. This sample is part of a study of vaccination effects on CD4 cells after COVID-19. Study-level information: Either the BNT162b2 or mRNA-1273 vaccine was given to participants in two doses. Vaccination followed sampling of two convalescent patients by 16 days and one week respectively. Notes on the study in general: Convalescent patients were scarce in the study, and it lacked early post-infection timepoints. Predominantly, the post-vaccine spike-reactive clones of convalescents comprised new vaccine-induced clones.

The CDR3 covers 14 residues. V was pared by 7 bases and J by 2 bases, with 4 bases of the junction left unmatched. The germline gives CDR1 KGHDR, CDR2 SFDVKD. This material consisted of CD4+ T cells from PBMCs cultured with a peptide pool, taken before COVID-19 vaccination. The source of this sequence is a human donor who had a prior SARS-CoV-2 infection. The V and J genes are TRBV24-1 and TRBJ2-7, with 10 positions matching TRBD1. In DNA, the CDR3 is TGTGCCACCAGCGGGACAGGGGATCCCTACGAGCAGTACTTC. Protein product: CATSGTGDPYEQYF.